These T cell receptor beta chains were read from a single sample in a study of blood T cell repertoires in COVID-19. TCRdb's table, derived via immunoSEQ multiplex PCR, lists solely in-frame clones and lacks some. The sample has 40,000 to 55,000 clones; more than 70% are singletons. Material: peripheral blood. These receptors all stem from a woman older than 75 with acute or convalescent COVID-19. CDR3s include the opening cysteine and the closing phenylalanine or tryptophan. A D gene is named only where the DNA matches it firmly. Some rows mark clone size as missing; the rest say once, few, many or name a class of expanded clone.

.,.,TRBJ2-1,TRBV5-4,TGTGCCAGCACTATTGGGGGGGGCGATGAGCAGTTCTTC,CASTIGGGDEQFF
TRBD2,once,TRBJ2-3,TRBV30,TGTGCCTGGAGTGTACTGGGAGCGGGGGGGATTTATACGCAGTATTTT,CAWSVLGAGGIYTQYF
.,.,TRBJ2-1,TRBV24-1,TGTGCCACCAGTGCGGAGGGCCCCACAGGGGCCTACAATGAGCAGTTCTTC,CATSAEGPTGAYNEQFF
TRBD2,.,TRBJ2-7,TRBV19,TGTGCCAGTACCTCAAGCGGGGGAGTGACGGACGAGCAGTACTTC,CASTSSGGVTDEQYF
.,.,TRBJ1-2,TRBV27,TGTGCCGCCGCGGGGATAGACACCCTGCGTGGCTACACCTTC,CAAAGIDTLRGYTF
.,.,TRBJ1-6,TRBV6-5,TGTGCCAGCAGAAGAGAGATCGGGAATTCACCCCTCCACTTT,CASRREIGNSPLHF
.,.,TRBJ2-7,TRBV13,TGTGCCAGCAGCCCTAGACTCTCCGAGCAGTACTTC,CASSPRLSEQYF
.,few,TRBJ2-1,TRBV4-2,TGTGCCAGCAGCCCCGGTTACAATGAGCAGTTCTTC,CASSPGYNEQFF
TRBD2,.,TRBJ2-3,TRBV19,TGTGCCAGTAGCAAAATCACCTCACCGGGACTAGAAACAGATACGCAGTATTTT,CASSKITSPGLETDTQYF
TRBD1,.,TRBJ1-2,TRBV18,TGTGCCAGCTCACCATCCGGGACAGGGCCAATTTCTTTTGGCTACACCTTC,CASSPSGTGPISFGYTF
TRBD1,.,TRBJ1-2,TRBV5-1,TGCGCCAGCAGCCCGTCGACAGGGATTTTTAACTATGGCTACACCTTC,CASSPSTGIFNYGYTF
.,.,TRBJ2-1,TRBV15,TGTGCCACCAGCAGAGCGGGGAGGGGGGTACCTAATGAGCAGTTCTTC,CATSRAGRGVPNEQFF
TRBD1,.,TRBJ1-2,TRBV4-2,TGTGCCAGCAGCCAAGATCAGTTGGGACAGGGCGCTAACTATGGCTACACCTTC,CASSQDQLGQGANYGYTF
TRBD1,.,TRBJ2-1,TRBV5-4,TGTGCCAGCAGCTCTCCGGGACAGGGGTACAATGAGCAGTTCTTC,CASSSPGQGYNEQFF
.,once,TRBJ2-2,TRBV9,TGTGCCAGCAGCGCCTTCCCCCCCGGGGAGCTGTTTTTT,CASSAFPPGELFF
TRBD2,.,TRBJ2-2,TRBV12-3/TRBV12-4,TGTGCCAGCAAGCGGGGGCAGACCGGGGAGCTGTTTTTT,CASKRGQTGELFF
TRBD1,.,TRBJ1-1,TRBV15,TGTGCCACCAGCAGATTAAGGCAGGGGGACACTGAAGCTTTCTTT,CATSRLRQGDTEAFF
.,.,TRBJ2-7,TRBV7-9,TGTGCCAGCAGCTCTCACAGGGACGAGCAGTACTTC,CASSSHRDEQYF
TRBD1,.,TRBJ2-3,TRBV5-1,TGCGCCAGCAGCTCGACAGGGGGCACAGATACGCAGTATTTT,CASSSTGGTDTQYF
.,.,TRBJ2-7,TRBV4-2,TGTGCCAGCAGCCAAGCCCAGCTCGGCGGATTAAACTACGAGCAGTACTTC,CASSQAQLGGLNYEQYF
.,.,TRBJ2-1,TRBV29-1,TGCAGCGTTGAAGAGGTAGTCGTGGACAATGAGCAGTTCTTC,CSVEEVVVDNEQFF
TRBD2,.,TRBJ2-5,TRBV15,TGTGCCACCAGCAGAAGGACTAGCGGGGCCCAAGAGACCCAGTACTTC,CATSRRTSGAQETQYF
.,once,TRBJ2-4,TRBV5-1,TGCGCCAGCAGCCCGGGCGGGTGGGTTCAGTACTTC,CASSPGGWVQYF